This T cell receptor beta chain came from a study of blood T cell repertoires in COVID-19. At the level of the study: COVID-19 samples from acute and convalescent phases originated in the United States, Italy and Spain. Sources were T cells, B-cell-depleted T cells, or PBMCs; the material itself was cDNA or gDNA.

Authors' processing steps: Counts of nucleated cells, estimated from reference gene primer amplification, were obtained. Libraries were prepared by immunoSEQ multiplex PCR; TCRdb keeps only in-frame clonotypes and omits some of them. V, J and clone size derive from that table, while D and trimming were established from the DNA sequence. The repertoire consists of some 250,000 clones, with around 90% occurring once and the leading ten covering 0.7%. Trimming took 6 bases from V and 0 from J; bases not matched to a gene: 7. The CDR3 totals 16 residues. CDR1 and CDR2 from the germline V gene are SGHVS and FQNEAQ.

The V gene is TRBV7-8, the J gene TRBJ2-3; 9 positions agree with TRBD1. This TCR derives from a human donor in a cohort sampled during active COVID-19. Sample: peripheral blood. The CDR3 loop is CASRSQGARSTDTQYF. The CDR3 region has the DNA TGTGCCAGCAGATCACAGGGGGCGCGGAGCACAGATACGCAGTATTTT.